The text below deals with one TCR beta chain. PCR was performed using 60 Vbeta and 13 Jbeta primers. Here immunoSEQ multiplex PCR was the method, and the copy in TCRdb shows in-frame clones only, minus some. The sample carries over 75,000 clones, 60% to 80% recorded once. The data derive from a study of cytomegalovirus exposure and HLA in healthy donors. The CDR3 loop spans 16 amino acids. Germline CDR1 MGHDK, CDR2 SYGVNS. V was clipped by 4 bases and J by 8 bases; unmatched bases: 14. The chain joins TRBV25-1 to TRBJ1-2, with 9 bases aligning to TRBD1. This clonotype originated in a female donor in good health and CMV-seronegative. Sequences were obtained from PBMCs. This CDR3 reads CASSANRGHSLSGYTF. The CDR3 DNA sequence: TGTGCCAGCAGTGCTAACAGGGGGCATTCACTTTCCGGCTACACCTTC.